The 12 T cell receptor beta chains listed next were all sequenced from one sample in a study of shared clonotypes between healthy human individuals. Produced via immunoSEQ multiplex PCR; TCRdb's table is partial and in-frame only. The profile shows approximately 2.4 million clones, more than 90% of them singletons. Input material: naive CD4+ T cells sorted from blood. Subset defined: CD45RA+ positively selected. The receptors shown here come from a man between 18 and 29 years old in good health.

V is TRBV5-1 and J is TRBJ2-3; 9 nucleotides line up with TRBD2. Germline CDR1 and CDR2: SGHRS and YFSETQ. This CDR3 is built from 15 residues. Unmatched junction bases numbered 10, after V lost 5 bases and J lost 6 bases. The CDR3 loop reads CASRPSGLAEDTQYF. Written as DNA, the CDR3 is TGCGCCAGCAGACCCTCGGGACTAGCTGAGGATACGCAGTATTTT.

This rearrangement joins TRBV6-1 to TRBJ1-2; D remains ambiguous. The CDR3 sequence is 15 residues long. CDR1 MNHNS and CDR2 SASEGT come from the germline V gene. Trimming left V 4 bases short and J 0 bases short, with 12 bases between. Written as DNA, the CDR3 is TGTGCCAGCAGTGCTTGGGAGGACGCTAACTATGGCTACACCTTC. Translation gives CASSAWEDANYGYTF.

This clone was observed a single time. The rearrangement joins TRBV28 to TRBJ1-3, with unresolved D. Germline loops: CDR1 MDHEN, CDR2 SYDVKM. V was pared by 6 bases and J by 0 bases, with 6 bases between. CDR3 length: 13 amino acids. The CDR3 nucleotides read TGTGCCAGCAGAACAGCCTCTGGAAACACCATATATTTT. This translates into CASRTASGNTIYF.

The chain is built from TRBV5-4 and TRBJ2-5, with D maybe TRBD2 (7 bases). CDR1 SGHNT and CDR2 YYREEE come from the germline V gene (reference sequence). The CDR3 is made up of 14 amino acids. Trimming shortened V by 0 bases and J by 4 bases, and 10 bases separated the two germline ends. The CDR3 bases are TGTGCCAGCAGCTTGGGAGGGGGGGCAGAGACCCAGTACTTC. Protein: CASSLGGGAETQYF.

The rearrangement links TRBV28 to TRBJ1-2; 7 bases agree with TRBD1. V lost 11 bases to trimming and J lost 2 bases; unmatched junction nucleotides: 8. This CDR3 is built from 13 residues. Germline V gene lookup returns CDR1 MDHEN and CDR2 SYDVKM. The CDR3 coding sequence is TGTGCCGCGGGGATGGACAGGAACTATGGCTACACCTTC. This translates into CAAGMDRNYGYTF.

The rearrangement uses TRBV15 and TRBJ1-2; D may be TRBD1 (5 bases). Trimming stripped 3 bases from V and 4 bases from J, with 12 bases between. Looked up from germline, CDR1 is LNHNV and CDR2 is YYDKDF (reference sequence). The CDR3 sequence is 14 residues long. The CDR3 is CATSSPDSPYGYTF. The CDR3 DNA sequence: TGTGCCACCAGCAGCCCTGACAGCCCCTATGGCTACACCTTC. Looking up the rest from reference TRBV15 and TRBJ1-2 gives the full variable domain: DAMVIQNPRYQVTQFGKPVTLSCSQTLNHNVMYWYQQKSSQAPKLLFHYYDKDFNNEADTPDNFQSRRPNTSFCFLDIRSPGLGDTAMYLCATSSPDSPYGYTFGSGTRLTVV.

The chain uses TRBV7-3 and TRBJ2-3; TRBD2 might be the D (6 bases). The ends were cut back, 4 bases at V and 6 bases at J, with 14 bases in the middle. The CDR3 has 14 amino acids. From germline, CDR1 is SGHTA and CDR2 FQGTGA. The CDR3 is CASSSGAGLDTQYF. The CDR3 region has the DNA TGTGCCAGCAGCTCAGGTGCGGGGTTGGATACGCAGTATTTT.

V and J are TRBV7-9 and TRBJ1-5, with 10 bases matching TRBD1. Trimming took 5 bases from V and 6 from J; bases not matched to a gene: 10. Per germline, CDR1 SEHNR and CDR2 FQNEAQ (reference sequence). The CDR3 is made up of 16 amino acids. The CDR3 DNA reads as TGTGCCAGCAGCCAGTCGGGACAGGGGTTGAGTCAGCCCCAGCATTTT. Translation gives CASSQSGQGLSQPQHF.

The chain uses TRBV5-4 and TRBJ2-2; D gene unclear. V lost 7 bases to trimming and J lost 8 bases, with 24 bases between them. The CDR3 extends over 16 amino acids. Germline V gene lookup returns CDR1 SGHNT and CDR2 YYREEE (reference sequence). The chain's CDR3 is CASYSGPRWPPGELFF. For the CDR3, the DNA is TGTGCCAGCTACTCCGGACCTCGGTGGCCGCCTGGGGAGCTGTTTTTT.

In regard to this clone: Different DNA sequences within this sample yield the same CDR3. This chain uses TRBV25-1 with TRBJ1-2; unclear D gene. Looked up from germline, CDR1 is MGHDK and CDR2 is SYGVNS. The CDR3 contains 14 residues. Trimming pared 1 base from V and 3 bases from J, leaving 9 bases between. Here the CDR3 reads CASSEWGGYYGYTF. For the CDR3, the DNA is TGTGCCAGCAGTGAATGGGGTGGCTACTATGGCTACACCTTC.

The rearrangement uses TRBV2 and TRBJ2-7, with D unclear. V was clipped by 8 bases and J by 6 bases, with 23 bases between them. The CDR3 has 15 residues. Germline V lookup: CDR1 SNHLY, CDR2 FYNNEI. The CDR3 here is CASRSTDLPSLEQYF. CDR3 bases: TGTGCCAGCCGCTCGACGGATCTCCCTAGTCTCGAGCAGTACTTC.

The DNA of the CDR3 is TGCAGCGCAAAGGGAGTTGGTGAAGCTTTCTTT. This sequence encodes CSAKGVGEAFF. V and J are TRBV29-1 and TRBJ1-1, with no clear D. CDR3 length: 11 residues. V was trimmed by 7 bases and J by 7 bases, leaving 13 bases between them. Germline CDR1 reads SQVTM; CDR2 reads ANQGSEA.